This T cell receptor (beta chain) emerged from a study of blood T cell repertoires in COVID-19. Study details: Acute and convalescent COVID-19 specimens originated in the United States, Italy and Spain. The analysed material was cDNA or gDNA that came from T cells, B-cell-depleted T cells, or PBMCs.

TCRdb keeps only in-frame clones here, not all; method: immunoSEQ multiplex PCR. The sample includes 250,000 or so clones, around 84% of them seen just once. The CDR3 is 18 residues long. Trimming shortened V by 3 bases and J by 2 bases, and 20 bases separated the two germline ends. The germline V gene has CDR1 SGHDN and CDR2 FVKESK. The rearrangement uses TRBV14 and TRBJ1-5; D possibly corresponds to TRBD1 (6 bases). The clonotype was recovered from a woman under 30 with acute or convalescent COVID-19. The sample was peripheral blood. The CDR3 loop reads CASSQGIPQGAGNQPQHF. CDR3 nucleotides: TGTGCCAGCAGCCAGGGGATCCCACAGGGAGCCGGCAATCAGCCCCAGCATTTT.